Following are 8 T cell receptor beta chains from one sample sequenced in a study of blood T cell repertoires in COVID-19. Clones were read by immunoSEQ multiplex PCR, and TCRdb kept only the in-frame ones, dropping some. The sample yields roughly 40,000 clones, 80% to 90% seen once. Source material: peripheral blood. These receptors were obtained from a woman aged 40 to 50 with acute or convalescent COVID-19.

V usage is TRBV11-2 and J usage is TRBJ1-4; 10 nucleotides agree with TRBD1. CDR3 length: 18 amino acids. CDR1 and CDR2 from the germline V gene are SGHAT and FQNNGV. Germline trimming cut 4 bases from V and 3 bases from J; bases unmatched to any gene: 11. The CDR3 here is CASSSSGTGDRANEKLFF. The CDR3 coding sequence is TGTGCCAGCAGCTCTTCCGGGACAGGGGATAGGGCTAATGAAAAACTGTTTTTT.

The rearrangement joins TRBV6-6 to TRBJ1-6, with unresolved D. Trimming shortened V by 8 bases and J by 9 bases, and 20 bases separated the two germline ends. The CDR3 is 15 residues long. Germline V CDR1 and CDR2: MNHNY, SVGAGI (reference sequence). The chain's CDR3 is CASDSEGRGGSPLHF. CDR3 DNA: TGTGCCAGCGATTCTGAGGGCCGGGGAGGTTCACCCCTCCACTTT.

This chain joins TRBV19 and TRBJ1-5; possibly TRBD1 for D (6 bases). The germline V gene encodes CDR1 LNHDA and CDR2 SQIVND (reference sequence). Trimming took off 5 bases at V and 9 bases at J, with 14 bases between the two ends. The CDR3 spans 13 residues. The CDR3 bases are TGTGCCAGTAGTCCAGGGACAAGTGGGCCCCAGCATTTT. Encoded protein: CASSPGTSGPQHF.

This clone was detected once. The chain is built from TRBV7-9 and TRBJ2-5, with unresolved D. CDR3 length: 14 amino acids. Per the germline V gene, CDR1 is SEHNR and CDR2 is FQNEAQ (reference sequence). V was cut by 5 bases and J by 5 bases, with 15 bases left in between. This CDR3 reads CASSPKFPVETQYF. The CDR3 region has the DNA TGTGCCAGCAGCCCAAAATTCCCAGTGGAGACCCAGTACTTC.

The rearrangement joins TRBV7-9 to TRBJ2-5, with a weak D call TRBD2 (5 bases). This CDR3 comprises 18 residues. Germline CDR1 is SEHNR and CDR2 is FQNEAQ (reference sequence). The V end lost 5 bases, the J end lost 6 bases, and 28 bases lay between the germline ends. The CDR3 DNA follows: TGTGCCAGCAGCCCTTTCCGAGGGAGTATGAGTAGTGTGAAGACCCAGTACTTC. Its protein product is CASSPFRGSMSSVKTQYF.

The genes are TRBV30 and TRBJ2-5; 9 bases agree with TRBD1. Per germline, CDR1 GTSNPN and CDR2 SVGIG (reference sequence). V trimming: 0 bases; J trimming: 5 bases; junction bases outside the gene matches: 1. The length of the CDR3 is 13 residues. The CDR3 nucleotides are TGTGCCTGGAGTGTAGGGACAGGGGAGACCCAGTACTTC. Amino acid sequence: CAWSVGTGETQYF.

CDR3 loop: CASSPGLAGYNEQFF. In DNA, the CDR3 is TGTGCCAGCAGCCCCGGACTAGCGGGGTACAATGAGCAGTTCTTC. V is TRBV5-4 and J is TRBJ2-1, with 12 nucleotides matching TRBD2. The V segment lost 4 bases and the J segment 4 bases; nucleotides outside the gene matches: 3. The CDR3 has 15 amino acids. The V gene's germline CDR1 is SGHNT and CDR2 YYREEE (reference sequence).

V gene TRBV3-1 (or the pseudogene TRBV3-2) combines with J gene TRBJ1-5, with D unresolved. Looked up from germline, CDR1 is LGHDT and CDR2 is YNNKEL (reference sequence). This CDR3 comprises 15 residues. V gave up 4 bases and J gave up 6 bases, with 16 bases separating them. CDR3 DNA sequence: TGTGCCAGCAGCCGCGGGTCGGGGAGTGTTCAGCCCCAGCATTTT. It yields the protein CASSRGSGSVQPQHF.